A single T cell receptor beta chain is shown here with its context. The sample is drawn from a study of CD8 T cells in Susac syndrome. The CDR3 runs 13 residues. V was trimmed by 2 bases and J by 0 bases, leaving 4 bases between them. The V gene's germline CDR1 is SQVTM and CDR2 ANQGSEA. RNA amounts of about 0.45 to 1 ug underwent reverse transcription with random hexamers. The immunoSEQ assay covered 54 Vbeta and 13 Jbeta segments for CDR3. One entry per CDR3 protein results from TCRdb running MiXCR on the immunoSEQ multiplex PCR reads. The table has some 150,000 distinct CDR3 sequences, roughly 94% seen once. CD8+ and CD4+ T cells from blood underwent TCR beta sequencing. Purification of the CD8+ and CD4+ T cells relied on negative isolation, and TEMRA cells underwent FACS enrichment.

This receptor was identified in a human donor in good health. This chain uses TRBV29-1 with TRBJ2-2; D ambiguous. Sequencing was done on a sample of CD8+ T cells from PBMCs. The CDR3 nucleotides read TGCAGCGTTGAAAAACCGAACACCGGGGAGCTGTTTTTT. Protein product: CSVEKPNTGELFF.